A single sample gave rise to the 30 T cell receptor beta chains below, sequenced in a study of blood T cell repertoires in COVID-19. Using immunoSEQ multiplex PCR, the repertoire was profiled, and TCRdb retains in-frame clones only, with some absent. The sample lists 270,000 or so clones; roughly 84% were seen once. What was sequenced was peripheral blood. The receptors shown here come from a woman between 18 and 29 years old with acute or convalescent COVID-19.

The chain recombines TRBV4-2 with TRBJ1-6; D possibly corresponds to TRBD1 (6 bases). V was clipped by 0 bases and J by 7 bases, with 13 bases between them. This CDR3 comprises 16 residues. Looked up from germline, CDR1 is LGHNA and CDR2 is YNFKEQ. CDR3 DNA: TGTGCCAGCAGCCAAGATTTTGGGGACACCAATTCACCCCTCCACTTT. This translates into CASSQDFGDTNSPLHF.

The sample holds one count of this clone. The chain joins TRBV19 to TRBJ2-1; 10 bases match TRBD2. V trimming: 4 bases; J trimming: 2 bases; junction bases outside the gene matches: 8. Germline V gene data show CDR1 as LNHDA and CDR2 as SQIVND (reference sequence). There are 17 residues in the CDR3. The CDR3 loop reads CASSNLITSGTYNEQFF. The CDR3 DNA reads TGTGCCAGTAGTAACCTTATAACTAGCGGGACCTACAATGAGCAGTTCTTC.

The rearrangement joins TRBV10-3 to TRBJ1-5, with D possibly being TRBD1 (6 bases). V was cut by 0 bases and J by 5 bases, with 14 bases left in between. From germline, CDR1 is ENHRY and CDR2 SYGVKD. The CDR3 is made up of 16 amino acids. CDR3 DNA: TGTGCCATCAGTGAGTCATTAGGGGGTGTCGATCAGCCCCAGCATTTT. It codes for CAISESLGGVDQPQHF.

The chain has TRBV11-2 and TRBJ2-1; TRBD1 agrees at 7 bases. CDR1 and CDR2 (germline): SGHAT, FQNNGV. V shed 5 bases, J shed 10 bases, and the junction held 8 bases outside the gene matches. This CDR3 has 13 residues. Here the CDR3 reads CASSPRGLLEQFF. The CDR3 DNA reads as TGTGCCAGCAGCCCAAGGGGGCTCTTAGAGCAGTTCTTC.

This clone showed up just once. The chain has TRBV9 and TRBJ2-7; 9 nucleotides align to TRBD1. With V trimmed by 4 bases and J by 5 bases, 7 bases remained unmatched. CDR1 and CDR2 from the germline V gene are SGDLS and YYNGEE. The CDR3 is 14 amino acids. DNA for the CDR3: TGTGCCAGCAGCTTACAGGGGGCTAGTAACGAGCAGTACTTC. The encoded protein is CASSLQGASNEQYF.

V usage is TRBV5-6 and J usage is TRBJ2-4; 10 bases agree with TRBD2. The CDR3 loop spans 18 amino acids. V dropped 0 bases and J dropped 8; count of bases not matched to a gene: 14. Germline CDR1 SGHDT, CDR2 YYEEEE. The CDR3 bases are TGTGCCAGCAGCTTGGATAAGCGGGAGGGCCTCGTGAGGTACATTCAGTACTTC. As protein: CASSLDKREGLVRYIQYF.

The chain employs TRBV5-1 and TRBJ1-6; TRBD1 agrees at 8 bases. V lost 4 bases and J lost 10; bases outside the gene matches: 10. Germline V gene data show CDR1 as SGHRS and CDR2 as YFSETQ. The CDR3 runs to 15 residues. Written as DNA, the CDR3 is TGCGCCAGCAGCGTACAGGGGGATGGCGGATCACCCCTCCACTTT. Its translation is CASSVQGDGGSPLHF.

J is TRBJ2-5 and V is TRBV5-1; D ambiguous. The CDR3 spans 12 residues. V lost 5 bases to trimming and J lost 0 bases, with 5 bases between them. In germline, CDR1 is SGHRS, CDR2 YFSETQ. CDR3 DNA: TGCGCCAGCAGTGGCTACCAAGAGACCCAGTACTTC. Protein: CASSGYQETQYF.

The CDR3: CSVDTAMNTEAFF. The CDR3 coding sequence is TGCAGCGTTGACACAGCCATGAACACTGAAGCTTTCTTT. The chain combines TRBV29-1 with TRBJ1-1; D uncertain. The CDR3 runs 13 residues. Trimming cost V 3 bases and J 0 bases, with 8 bases left between them. Germline loops: CDR1 SQVTM, CDR2 ANQGSEA.

V gene TRBV6-5 combines with J gene TRBJ1-4; D gene uncertain. In germline, CDR1 is MNHEY, CDR2 SVGAGI. Between the trimmed V and J ends, which lost 8 bases and 4 bases, there was a span of 11 bases. The CDR3 runs 13 residues. The CDR3 spells CASYSQFNEKLFF. The CDR3 DNA reads as TGTGCCAGCTATTCACAGTTTAATGAAAAACTGTTTTTT.

This clone was seen once. The genes are TRBV30 and TRBJ1-2, with TRBD1 identical over 9 bases. This CDR3 has 12 amino acids. Germline CDR1 and CDR2: GTSNPN and SVGIG (reference sequence). J was trimmed by 7 bases and V by 7 bases; bases with no gene match: 7. CDR3 amino acids: CASAGTGFGYTF. CDR3 nucleotide sequence: TGTGCCTCCGCCGGGACAGGGTTTGGCTACACCTTC.

The chain combines TRBV20-1 with TRBJ1-2; the match to TRBD1 covers 10 bases. J gave up 7 bases and V 3 bases, and 5 bases lay outside the gene matches. The length of the CDR3 is 13 residues. Germline values: CDR1 DFQATT, CDR2 SNEGSKA (reference sequence). The CDR3 here is CSASDRGLSGYTF. CDR3 in DNA: TGCAGTGCTAGTGACAGGGGGCTCTCTGGCTACACCTTC.

The chain is built from TRBV7-9 and TRBJ2-3; TRBD1 might be the D (6 bases). The CDR3 contains 13 residues. Germline lookup yields CDR1 SEHNR and CDR2 FQNEAQ (reference sequence). V was clipped by 3 bases and J by 8 bases, with 12 bases between them. The DNA for the CDR3 is TGTGCCAGCAGCTTTTGGACAGATCCTACGCAGTATTTT. Amino acid sequence: CASSFWTDPTQYF.

The genes are TRBV10-1 and TRBJ2-3; 8 nucleotides line up with TRBD2. Germline CDR1 is WNHNN and CDR2 is SYGVQD (reference sequence). With 8 bases clipped from V and 0 bases from J, the junction kept 4 bases outside the gene matches. This CDR3 spans 14 amino acids. The CDR3 region is CASLTSVSTDTQYF. The DNA of the CDR3 is TGCGCCAGCCTGACTAGCGTTAGCACAGATACGCAGTATTTT.

The chain uses TRBV7-2 and TRBJ2-7; D is undetermined. Trimming stripped 5 bases from V and 2 bases from J, with 16 bases between. This CDR3 has 15 amino acids. CDR1 and CDR2 from the germline V gene are SGHTA and FQGNSA. The CDR3 DNA sequence: TGTGCCAGCAGCCCGCGCCCCCCGGTAACCTACGAGCAGTACTTC. Protein product: CASSPRPPVTYEQYF.

The chain uses TRBV3-1 (or the pseudogene TRBV3-2) and TRBJ2-4; D perhaps matches TRBD2 (5 bases). The CDR3 sequence is 17 residues long. CDR1 and CDR2 from the germline V gene are LGHDT and YNNKEL (reference sequence). With 3 bases removed from V and 0 bases from J, the gap between germline ends came to 15 bases. CDR3 region: CASSQDSKNLAKNIQYF. The DNA for the CDR3 is TGTGCCAGCAGCCAGGACTCCAAAAATCTAGCCAAAAACATTCAGTACTTC.

The chain recombines TRBV7-2 with TRBJ2-7, with a possible D match to TRBD2 (6 bases). The V gene's germline CDR1 is SGHTA and CDR2 FQGNSA. Deletions cut 2 bases from V and 1 base from J, with 12 bases between. The CDR3 spans 15 residues. The CDR3 nucleotides are TGTGCCAGCAGCTTACCGGGGCGGGGATCCTACGAGCAGTACTTC. Its protein product is CASSLPGRGSYEQYF.

The genes are TRBV12-3 or TRBV12-4 and TRBJ1-2, with TRBD1 as a possible D gene (6 bases). This CDR3 region has 13 residues. CDR3 DNA sequence: TGTGCTTCCTTCACAGGGAACACCTATGGCTACACCTTC. It translates to CASFTGNTYGYTF.

The chain has TRBV30 and TRBJ2-2; weak D call: TRBD1 (5 bases). The germline V gene encodes CDR1 GTSNPN and CDR2 SVGIG (reference sequence). V was pared by 3 bases and J by 4 bases, with 9 bases between. This CDR3 is built from 13 residues. CDR3 residues: CAWRPQATGELFF. As DNA, the CDR3 is TGTGCCTGGAGGCCACAGGCCACCGGGGAGCTGTTTTTT.

The genes are TRBV6-2 or TRBV6-3 and TRBJ2-3, with 9 bases fitting TRBD1. The germline V gene encodes CDR1 MNHEY and CDR2 SVGEGT. The CDR3 is made up of 14 amino acids. With 5 bases clipped from V and 4 bases from J, the junction kept 4 bases outside the gene matches. CDR3 in amino acids: CASSGQGIPDTQYF. DNA of the CDR3: TGTGCCAGCAGTGGACAGGGGATTCCAGATACGCAGTATTTT.

The CDR3 spells CASSQEVGGPVRAKNIQYF. The DNA for the CDR3 is TGCGCCAGCAGCCAAGAGGTGGGAGGGCCCGTACGGGCCAAAAACATTCAGTACTTC. The chain combines TRBV4-1 with TRBJ2-4; 7 nucleotides match TRBD2. Germline values: CDR1 MGHRA, CDR2 YSYEKL. Germline trimming cut 0 bases from V and 1 base from J; bases unmatched to any gene: 12. The CDR3 contains 19 residues.

This clone has only a few counts. The V call is TRBV6-5, the J call TRBJ1-4, with 7 bases matching TRBD1. V shed 5 bases, J shed 8 bases, and the junction held 11 bases outside the gene matches. The length of the CDR3 is 15 residues. CDR1 is MNHEY and CDR2 is SVGAGI in the germline V gene. Written as DNA, the CDR3 is TGTGCCAGCAGTCAGGGACAGCTCGTCCCCGAAAAACTGTTTTTT. This gives the protein CASSQGQLVPEKLFF.

V is TRBV27 and J is TRBJ1-1; no reliable D call. Germline lookup yields CDR1 MNHEY and CDR2 SMNVEV (reference sequence). The CDR3 length is 14 residues. V shed 4 bases and J shed 3 bases, with 12 bases lying between them. For the CDR3, the DNA is TGTGCCAGCAGTTCGGGAAGGGCGGACACTGAAGCTTTCTTT. Translation: CASSSGRADTEAFF.

The genes are TRBV5-6 and TRBJ2-1; 8 bases agree with TRBD2. Germline V gene lookup returns CDR1 SGHDT and CDR2 YYEEEE. J gave up 3 bases and V 7 bases, and 6 bases lay outside the gene matches. CDR3 length equals 14 residues. DNA of the CDR3: TGTGCCAGCTCCCGGGGGGGTAGCTACAATGAGCAGTTCTTC. This codes for CASSRGGSYNEQFF. Drawing the rest from reference TRBV5-6 and TRBJ2-1, the complete variable domain is DAGVTQSPTHLIKTRGQQVTLRCSPKSGHDTVSWYQQALGQGPQFIFQYYEEEERQRGNFPDRFSGHQFPNYSSELNVNALLLGDSALYLCASSRGGSYNEQFFGPGTRLTVL.

V usage is TRBV2 and J usage is TRBJ2-1, with 11 bases aligning to TRBD2. Germline loops: CDR1 SNHLY, CDR2 FYNNEI. J gave up 4 bases and V 7 bases, and 3 bases lay outside the gene matches. The CDR3 is 14 residues long. This CDR3 is CASTGTSGYNEQFF. CDR3 DNA: TGTGCCAGCACCGGGACTAGCGGTTACAATGAGCAGTTCTTC.

This clone has just one count. The chain links TRBV7-3 to TRBJ2-7; D is perhaps TRBD2 (5 bases). Trimming took 0 bases from V and 0 from J, leaving 15 bases between them. Per germline, CDR1 SGHTA and CDR2 FQGTGA. The CDR3 sequence is 17 residues long. The CDR3 DNA sequence: TGTGCCAGCAGCTTAACCCCCGGACTTGATTCCTCCTACGAGCAGTACTTC. The encoded protein is CASSLTPGLDSSYEQYF.

This clone has a count of ten or more. This chain joins TRBV7-9 and TRBJ1-2; 7 nucleotides agree with TRBD1. The CDR3 is made up of 12 amino acids. Per germline, CDR1 SEHNR and CDR2 FQNEAQ (reference sequence). Trimming took 2 bases from V and 7 from J; bases not matched to a gene: 1. CDR3: CASSLQGGGYTF. The CDR3 DNA sequence: TGTGCCAGCAGCTTACAGGGGGGTGGCTACACCTTC.

The chain joins TRBV7-3 to TRBJ2-2, with 8 nucleotides matching TRBD1. With V trimmed by 5 bases and J by 0 bases, 8 bases remained unmatched. The CDR3 spans 17 residues. Germline V gene data show CDR1 as SGHTA and CDR2 as FQGTGA. The chain's CDR3 is CASSARTGFTNTGELFF. The CDR3 region has the DNA TGTGCCAGCAGCGCCCGGACAGGGTTTACGAACACCGGGGAGCTGTTTTTT.

The genes are TRBV6-5 and TRBJ2-5, with 7 nucleotides matching TRBD1. V shed 0 bases, J shed 5 bases, and the junction held 6 bases outside the gene matches. Germline CDR1 reads MNHEY; CDR2 reads SVGAGI. This CDR3 has 15 amino acids. The CDR3, as DNA: TGTGCCAGCAGTTACTCCAAAGGGGGCAGGGAGACCCAGTACTTC. Translated: CASSYSKGGRETQYF.

The rearrangement joins TRBV27 to TRBJ2-5; D gene uncertain. V was pared by 3 bases and J by 2 bases, with 16 bases between. The CDR3 has 16 residues. Germline V gene lookup returns CDR1 MNHEY and CDR2 SMNVEV (reference sequence). CDR3 in DNA: TGTGCCAGCAGTTTTTTTCCCTTGACACCACAAGAGACCCAGTACTTC. This sequence encodes CASSFFPLTPQETQYF.